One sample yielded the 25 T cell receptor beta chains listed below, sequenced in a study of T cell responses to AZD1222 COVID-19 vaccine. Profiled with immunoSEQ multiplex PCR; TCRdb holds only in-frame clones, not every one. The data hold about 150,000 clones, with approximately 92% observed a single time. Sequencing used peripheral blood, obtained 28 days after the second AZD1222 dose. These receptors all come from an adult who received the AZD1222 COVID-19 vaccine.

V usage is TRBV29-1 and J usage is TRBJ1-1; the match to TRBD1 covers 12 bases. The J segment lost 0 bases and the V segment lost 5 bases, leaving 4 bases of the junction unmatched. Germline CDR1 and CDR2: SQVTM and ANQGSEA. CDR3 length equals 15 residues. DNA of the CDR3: TGCAGCGTTAGGGGGACAGGGGGCCTGAACACTGAAGCTTTCTTT. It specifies CSVRGTGGLNTEAFF.

As DNA, the CDR3 is TGTGCCAGCAGTGGACGACAGGGGGCAATAGGGCCCCAGCATTTT. Protein product: CASSGRQGAIGPQHF. The chain employs TRBV6-1 and TRBJ1-5, with 10 positions matching TRBD1. Germline V gene lookup returns CDR1 MNHNS and CDR2 SASEGT. This CDR3 is built from 15 residues. V shed 4 bases and J 9 bases; nucleotides not matched to a gene: 9.

This CDR3 is CASSSGGLDTQYF. The DNA for the CDR3 is TGTGCCAGCAGCTCCGGGGGGTTGGATACGCAGTATTTT. V usage is TRBV7-6 and J usage is TRBJ2-3, with 7 bases aligning to TRBD2. V was pared by 4 bases and J by 6 bases, with 4 bases of the junction left unmatched. CDR1 is SGHVS and CDR2 is FNYEAQ in the germline V gene. The CDR3 is 13 residues long.

CDR3 sequence: CASSAGGIGRNTEAFF. For the CDR3, the DNA is TGTGCCAGCAGTGCGGGGGGGATAGGCCGGAACACTGAAGCTTTCTTT. The genes are TRBV6-1 and TRBJ1-1, with a weak D call TRBD1 (5 bases). With 4 bases removed from V and 1 base from J, the gap between germline ends came to 16 bases. The CDR3 runs to 16 residues. CDR1 is MNHNS and CDR2 is SASEGT in the germline V gene.

CDR3 in amino acids: CASSLVDSYNSPLHF. As DNA, the CDR3 is TGTGCCAGCAGTCTAGTGGACAGCTATAATTCACCCCTCCACTTT. The chain links TRBV6-6 to TRBJ1-6; tentatively, D is TRBD1 (6 bases). Trimming pared 5 bases from V and 3 bases from J, leaving 11 bases between. The V gene's germline CDR1 is MNHNY and CDR2 SVGAGI (reference sequence). CDR3 length: 15 residues.

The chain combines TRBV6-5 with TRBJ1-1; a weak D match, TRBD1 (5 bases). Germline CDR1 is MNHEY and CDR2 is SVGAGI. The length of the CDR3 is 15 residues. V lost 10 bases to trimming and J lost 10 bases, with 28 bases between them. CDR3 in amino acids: CATTSSGSGIERAFF. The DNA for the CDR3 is TGTGCCACCACGAGCTCAGGGTCGGGGATAGAAAGAGCTTTCTTT.

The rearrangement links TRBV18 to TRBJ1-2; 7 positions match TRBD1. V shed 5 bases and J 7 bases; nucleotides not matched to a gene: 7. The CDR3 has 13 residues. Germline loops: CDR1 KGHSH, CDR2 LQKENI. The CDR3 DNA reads TGTGCCAGCTCAGACAGGGCTAGCGTTGGCTACACCTTC. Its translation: CASSDRASVGYTF.

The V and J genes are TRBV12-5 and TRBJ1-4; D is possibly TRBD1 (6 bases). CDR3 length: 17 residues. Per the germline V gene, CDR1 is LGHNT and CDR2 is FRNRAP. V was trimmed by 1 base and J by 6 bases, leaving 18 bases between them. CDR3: CASGLGDPGTWDEKLFF. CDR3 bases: TGTGCTAGTGGTTTGGGGGATCCCGGGACATGGGATGAAAAACTGTTTTTT. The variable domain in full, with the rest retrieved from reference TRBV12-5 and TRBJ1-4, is DARVTQTPRHKVTEMGQEVTMRCQPILGHNTVFWYRQTMMQGLELLAYFRNRAPLDDSGMPKDRFSAEMPDATLATLKIQPSEPRDSAVYFCASGLGDPGTWDEKLFFGSGTQLSVL.

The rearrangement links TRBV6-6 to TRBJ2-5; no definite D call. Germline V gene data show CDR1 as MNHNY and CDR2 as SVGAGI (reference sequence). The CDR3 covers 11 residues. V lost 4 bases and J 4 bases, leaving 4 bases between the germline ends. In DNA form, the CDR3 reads TGTGCCAGCAGTTTCGGAGAGACCCAGTACTTC. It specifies CASSFGETQYF.

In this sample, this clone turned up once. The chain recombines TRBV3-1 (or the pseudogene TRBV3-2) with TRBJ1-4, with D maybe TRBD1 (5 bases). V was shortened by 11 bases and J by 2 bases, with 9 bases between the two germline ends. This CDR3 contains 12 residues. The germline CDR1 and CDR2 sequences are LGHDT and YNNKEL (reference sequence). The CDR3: CACGGTNEKLFF. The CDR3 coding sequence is TGTGCCTGCGGGGGGACTAATGAAAAACTGTTTTTT.

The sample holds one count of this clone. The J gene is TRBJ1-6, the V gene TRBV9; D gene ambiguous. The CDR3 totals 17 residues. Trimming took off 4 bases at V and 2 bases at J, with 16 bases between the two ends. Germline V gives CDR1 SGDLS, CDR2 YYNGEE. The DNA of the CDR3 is TGTGCCAGCAGCCCCGATTCCACGGGGACCTATAATTCACCCCTCCACTTT. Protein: CASSPDSTGTYNSPLHF.

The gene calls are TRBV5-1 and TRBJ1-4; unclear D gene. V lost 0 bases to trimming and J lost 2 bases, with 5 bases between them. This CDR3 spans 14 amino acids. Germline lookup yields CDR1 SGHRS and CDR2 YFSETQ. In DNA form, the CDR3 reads TGCGCCAGCAGCTTGGAGGCCACTAATGAAAAACTGTTTTTT. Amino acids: CASSLEATNEKLFF.

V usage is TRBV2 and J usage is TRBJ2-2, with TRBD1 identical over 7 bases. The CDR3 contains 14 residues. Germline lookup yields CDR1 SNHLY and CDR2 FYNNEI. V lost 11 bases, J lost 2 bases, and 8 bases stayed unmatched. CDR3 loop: CASARDRNTGELFF. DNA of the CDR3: TGTGCCTCGGCCCGGGACAGAAACACCGGGGAGCTGTTTTTT. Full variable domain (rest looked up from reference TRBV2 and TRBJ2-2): EPEVTQTPSHQVTQMGQEVILRCVPISNHLYFYWYRQILGQKVEFLVSFYNNEISEKSEIFDDQFSVERPDGSNFTLKIRSTKLEDSAMYFCASARDRNTGELFFGEGSRLTVL.

This CDR3 is CASSSDRGSGNTIYF. The CDR3 nucleotides read TGTGCCAGCAGCTCGGACCGAGGCTCTGGAAACACCATATATTTT. The chain carries TRBV7-2 and TRBJ1-3; D uncertain. The CDR3 runs to 15 residues. Trimming stripped 4 bases from V and 0 bases from J, with 10 bases between. Germline V lookup: CDR1 SGHTA, CDR2 FQGNSA.

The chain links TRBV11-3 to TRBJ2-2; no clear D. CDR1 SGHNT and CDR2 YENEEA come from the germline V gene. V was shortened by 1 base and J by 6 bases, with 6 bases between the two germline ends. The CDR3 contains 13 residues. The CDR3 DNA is TGTGCCAGCAGCTTAGTTATGGCCGGGGAGCTGTTTTTT. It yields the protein CASSLVMAGELFF.

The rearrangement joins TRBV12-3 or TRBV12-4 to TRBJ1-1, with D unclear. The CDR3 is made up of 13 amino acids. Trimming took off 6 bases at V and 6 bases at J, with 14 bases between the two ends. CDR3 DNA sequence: TGTGCCAGCAGGGAGGGATCCGTACCTGAAGCTTTCTTT. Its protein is CASREGSVPEAFF.

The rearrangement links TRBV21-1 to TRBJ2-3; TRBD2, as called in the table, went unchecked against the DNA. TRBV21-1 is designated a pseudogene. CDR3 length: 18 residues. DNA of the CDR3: TGTGCCAGCAGCAAAGGGGGCCGGGAGCGGGAGGGAGTAGATACGCAGTATTTT. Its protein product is CASSKGGREREGVDTQYF.

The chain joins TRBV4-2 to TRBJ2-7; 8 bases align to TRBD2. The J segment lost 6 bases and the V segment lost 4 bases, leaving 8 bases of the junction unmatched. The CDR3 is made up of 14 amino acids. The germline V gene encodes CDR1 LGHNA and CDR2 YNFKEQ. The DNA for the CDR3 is TGTGCCAGCAGCCGCCCGGGACTAGTATCCGAGCAGTACTTC. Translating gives CASSRPGLVSEQYF.

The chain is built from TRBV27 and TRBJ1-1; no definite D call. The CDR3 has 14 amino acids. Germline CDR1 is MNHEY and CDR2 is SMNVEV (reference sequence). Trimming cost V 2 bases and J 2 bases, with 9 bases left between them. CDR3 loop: CASSLGMANTEAFF. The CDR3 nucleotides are TGTGCCAGCAGTTTAGGGATGGCTAACACTGAAGCTTTCTTT.

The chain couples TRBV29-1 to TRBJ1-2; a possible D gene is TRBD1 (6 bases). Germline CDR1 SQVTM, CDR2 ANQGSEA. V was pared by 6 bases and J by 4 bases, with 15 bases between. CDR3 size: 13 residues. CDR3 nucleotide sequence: TGCAGCGTATCCCAAGGGGGGTCCTATGGCTACACCTTC. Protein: CSVSQGGSYGYTF.

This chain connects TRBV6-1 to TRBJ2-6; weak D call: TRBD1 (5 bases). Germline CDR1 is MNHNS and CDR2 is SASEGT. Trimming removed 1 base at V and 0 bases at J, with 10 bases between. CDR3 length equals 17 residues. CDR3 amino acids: CASSEGTRISGANVLTF. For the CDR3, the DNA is TGTGCCAGCAGTGAAGGGACACGTATCTCTGGGGCCAACGTCCTGACTTTC.

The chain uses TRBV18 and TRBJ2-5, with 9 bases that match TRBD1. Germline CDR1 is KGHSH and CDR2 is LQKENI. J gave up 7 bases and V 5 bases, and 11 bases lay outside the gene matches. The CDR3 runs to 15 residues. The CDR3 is CASSSSGTGMGTQYF. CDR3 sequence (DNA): TGTGCCAGCTCATCCTCCGGGACAGGGATGGGGACCCAGTACTTC.

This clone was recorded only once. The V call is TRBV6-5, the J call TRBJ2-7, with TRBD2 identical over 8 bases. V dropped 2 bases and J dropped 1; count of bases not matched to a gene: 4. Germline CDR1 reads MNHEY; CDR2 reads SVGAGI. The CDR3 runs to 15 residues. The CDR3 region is CASSYKAGGSYEQYF. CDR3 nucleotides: TGTGCCAGCAGTTACAAGGCGGGAGGTTCCTACGAGCAGTACTTC.

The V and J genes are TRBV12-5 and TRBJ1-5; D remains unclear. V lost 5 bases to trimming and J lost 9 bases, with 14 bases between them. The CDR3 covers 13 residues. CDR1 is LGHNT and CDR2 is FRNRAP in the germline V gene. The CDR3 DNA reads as TGTGCTAGTGGTCCCCCCGGGAGAGGGCCCCAGCATTTT. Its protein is CASGPPGRGPQHF.

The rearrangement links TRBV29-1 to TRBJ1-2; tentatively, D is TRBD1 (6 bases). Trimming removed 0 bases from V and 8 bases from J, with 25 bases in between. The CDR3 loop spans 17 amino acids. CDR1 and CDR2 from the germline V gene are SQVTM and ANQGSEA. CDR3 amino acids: CSVEDAAWTRGVQGYTF. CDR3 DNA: TGCAGCGTTGAAGACGCGGCCTGGACAAGGGGGGTGCAGGGCTACACCTTC.